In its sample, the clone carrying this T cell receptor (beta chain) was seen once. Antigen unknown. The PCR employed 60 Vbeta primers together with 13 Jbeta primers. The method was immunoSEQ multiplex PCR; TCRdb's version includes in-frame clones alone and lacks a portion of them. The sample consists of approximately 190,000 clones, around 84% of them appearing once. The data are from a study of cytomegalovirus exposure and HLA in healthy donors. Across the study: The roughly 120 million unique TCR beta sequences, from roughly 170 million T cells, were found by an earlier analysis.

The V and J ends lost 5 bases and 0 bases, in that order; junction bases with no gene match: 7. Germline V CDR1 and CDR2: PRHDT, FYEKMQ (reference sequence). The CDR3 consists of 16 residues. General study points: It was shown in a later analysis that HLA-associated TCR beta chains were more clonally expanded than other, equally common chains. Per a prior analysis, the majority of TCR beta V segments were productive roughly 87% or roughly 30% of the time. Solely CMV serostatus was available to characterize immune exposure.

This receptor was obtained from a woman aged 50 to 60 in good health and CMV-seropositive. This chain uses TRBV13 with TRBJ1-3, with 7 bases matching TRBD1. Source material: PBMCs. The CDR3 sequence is CASSTRQGPSGNTIYF. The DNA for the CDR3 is TGTGCCAGCAGCACTCGACAGGGACCCTCTGGAAACACCATATATTTT.